This entry is about one T cell receptor beta chain. Its antigen is not identified. Being one base from a much bigger clone, this may be a read error. The record originates from a study of Graves' ophthalmopathy and Graves' hyperthyroidism. The study, taken as a whole, reports: Appearing in blood as well were most expanded thyroid clonotypes above 0.001 frequency. Built on 13 signatures, a model told ophthalmopathy apart from stable hyperthyroidism with over 85% sensitivity and 80% to 82% specificity.

Establishment of the diagnosis relied upon clinical symptoms, serum thyroxine, TRAb, thyroid ultrasound and orbital computed tomography. Amplified material comprised TCR beta CDR3 regions derived from RNA transcripts. HTBI-primed first-round RT-PCR preceded second-round multiplex PCR. TCRdb processed the multiplex PCR reads anew with MiXCR; each CDR3 protein has one entry. The sample has around 1.1 million distinct CDR3 sequences, approximately 35% seen once. Germline loops: CDR1 SGHVS, CDR2 FNYEAQ. The J segment lost 4 bases and the V segment lost 7 bases, leaving 8 bases of the junction unmatched. CDR3 length equals 14 residues.

The TCR originated in an adult man with Graves' hyperthyroidism. Sample: peripheral blood or thyroid tissue (not recorded which). V gene TRBV7-6 combines with J gene TRBJ2-5, with TRBD2 identical over 8 bases. In nucleotides, the CDR3 is TGTGCCAGCACCGTCTACGGGGGGGGAGAGACCCAGTACTTC. Protein: CASTVYGGGETQYF. Variable domain in full (rest from reference TRBV7-6 and TRBJ2-5): GAGVSQSPRYKVTKRGQDVALRCDPISGHVSLYWYRQALGQGPEFLTYFNYEAQQDKSGLPNDRFSAERPEGSISTLTIQRTEQRDSAMYRCASTVYGGGETQYFGPGTRLLVL.